The next 12 T cell receptor beta chains were all read from a single sample in a study of T cells in Graves' hyperthyroidism and ophthalmopathy (dated by TCRdb to the late 2010s). Receptor libraries were prepared by multiplex PCR. The sequencer listed for this sample is Illumina HiSeq 2000. The TCR beta CDR3 regions were amplified from the RNA transcripts. The first round of RT-PCR for the TCR CDR3 was performed with the HTBI primer set and the Qiagen OneStep RT-PCR kit. The raw public reads went through TCRdb reprocessing: fastp at Q25, MiXCR clone calling, in-frame beta chains kept. Each CDR3 protein appears once, grouped with its most common genes and DNA. A total of about 590,000 distinct CDR3 sequences appear in this sample, about 15% of them only once. Clones ranked in the top ten supply 7.3% of the sample. Sequenced: blood. The receptors were gathered from a woman aged 30 to 39 with Graves' hyperthyroidism.

This clonotype was recorded at least ten times. Germline is not matched at one junction end, which may reflect a read error. The chain is built from TRBV7-7 and TRBJ2-1, with 12 bases identical to TRBD1. The V gene's germline CDR1 is SSHAT and CDR2 FNYEAQ (reference sequence). This CDR3 comprises 16 residues. The CDR3: CASSATPGQGASEQFF. CDR3 nucleotide sequence: TGTGCTAGCAGCGCCACCCCGGGACAGGGGGCGAGTGAGCAGTTCTTC.

This clonotype was found many times. The gene calls are TRBV7-8 and TRBJ2-1; D may match TRBD1 or TRBD2 (5 bases each). Germline loops: CDR1 SGHVS, CDR2 FQNEAQ. V gave up 5 bases and J gave up 0 bases, with 20 bases separating them. The CDR3 runs to 18 residues. CDR3 amino acids: CASSPGTEDSSSYNEQFF. The DNA for the CDR3 is TGTGCCAGCAGCCCGGGGACGGAAGATTCCAGCTCCTACAATGAGCAGTTCTTC.

The genes are TRBV6-1 and TRBJ2-3, with 15 bases fitting TRBD2. V was pared by 5 bases and J by 6 bases, with 9 bases of the junction left unmatched. The germline CDR1 and CDR2 sequences are MNHNS and SASEGT. This CDR3 region has 17 residues. CDR3 sequence: CASSIGLAGGFGDTQYF. As DNA, the CDR3 is TGTGCCAGCAGTATAGGACTAGCGGGAGGGTTTGGGGATACGCAGTATTTT.

V usage is TRBV2 and J usage is TRBJ2-3; D gene unclear. There are 16 residues in the CDR3. Trimming shortened V by 0 bases and J by 2 bases, and 12 bases separated the two germline ends. Per germline, CDR1 SNHLY and CDR2 FYNNEI. CDR3 DNA: TGTGCCAGCAGTGAAGCGCGAGGTTCCATCACAGATACGCAGTATTTT. It translates to CASSEARGSITDTQYF. Based on the CDR3 plus reference TRBV2 and TRBJ2-3, the full variable domain is EPEVTQTPSHQVTQMGQEVILRCVPISNHLYFYWYRQILGQKVEFLVSFYNNEISEKSEIFDDQFSVERPDGSNFTLKIRSTKLEDSAMYFCASSEARGSITDTQYFGPGTRLTVL.

With respect to this clonotype: This may arise from a read error, as a much more abundant clone is one base away. The CDR3 bases are TGTGCCAGCAGCCGAGGGCCCCCTGGGGGAGAGACCCAGTACTTC. This codes for CASSRGPPGGETQYF. The chain employs TRBV11-2 and TRBJ2-5, with D perhaps given as TRBD1 or TRBD2 (5 bases each). The V gene's germline CDR1 is SGHAT and CDR2 FQNNGV. Trimming took off 5 bases at V and 4 bases at J, with 17 bases between the two ends. The CDR3 loop spans 15 amino acids.

This clonotype came up many times. The chain joins TRBV20-1 to TRBJ2-5; 8 nucleotides agree with TRBD2. The trim removed 0 bases at V and 4 bases at J, leaving 10 bases unmatched. Germline V gene lookup returns CDR1 DFQATT and CDR2 SNEGSKA (reference sequence). The CDR3 runs 16 residues. The CDR3 nucleotides read TGCAGTGCTAGAGACCGAGTAGCGGGAAAGGGAGAGACCCAGTACTTC. Encoded protein: CSARDRVAGKGETQYF.

V is TRBV20-1 and J is TRBJ2-1; 15 bases are a match to TRBD2. J was trimmed by 4 bases and V by 5 bases; bases with no gene match: 6. The CDR3 runs 16 residues. Per the germline V gene, CDR1 is DFQATT and CDR2 is SNEGSKA (reference sequence). This chain's CDR3 is CSAGGTSGRTYNEQFF. The CDR3, as DNA: TGCAGTGCTGGTGGGACTAGCGGGAGGACGTACAATGAGCAGTTCTTC.

Many counts were recorded for this clonotype. The CDR3 protein is CSALGSGSYNEQFF. CDR3 nucleotide sequence: TGCAGTGCTCTCGGGAGTGGTTCCTACAATGAGCAGTTCTTC. This sequence joins TRBV20-1 and TRBJ2-1, with TRBD2 as a possible D gene (6 bases). CDR1 is DFQATT, CDR2 SNEGSKA, per germline (reference sequence). The CDR3 contains 14 residues. V lost 5 bases, J lost 1 base, and 12 bases lay in between.

This clonotype came up many times. The CDR3 spells CASSLGREGVARLGEQFF. The CDR3 nucleotides read TGTGCCAGCAGTTTGGGAAGGGAAGGGGTGGCCAGGTTGGGTGAGCAGTTCTTC. The chain has TRBV28 and TRBJ2-1, with a tentative D call TRBD1 (5 bases). Trimming took off 3 bases at V and 9 bases at J, with 27 bases between the two ends. The germline gives CDR1 MDHEN, CDR2 SYDVKM. The CDR3 contains 18 residues.

This clonotype was counted at least ten times. The V gene is TRBV29-1, the J gene TRBJ2-3; perhaps TRBD1 as D (6 bases). The V gene's germline CDR1 is SQVTM and CDR2 ANQGSEA. The CDR3 consists of 13 residues. V dropped 7 bases and J dropped 1 base, with 12 bases sitting between them. The CDR3 protein is CSARRQGTDTQYF. CDR3 DNA: TGCAGCGCCCGCAGACAGGGCACAGATACGCAGTATTTT.

The rearrangement uses TRBV5-1 and TRBJ1-6; D remains ambiguous. The CDR3 is made up of 15 amino acids. Trimming shortened V by 2 bases and J by 8 bases, and 14 bases separated the two germline ends. The germline CDR1 and CDR2 sequences are SGHRS and YFSETQ. For the CDR3, the DNA is TGCGCCAGCAGCTTAGACTCGGGGTGGCATTCACCCCTCCACTTT. Its protein product is CASSLDSGWHSPLHF.

This clonotype was recorded at least ten times. This chain uses TRBV28 with TRBJ2-1; TRBD2 agrees at 7 bases. The CDR3 runs 15 residues. Germline V gene lookup returns CDR1 MDHEN and CDR2 SYDVKM. With V trimmed by 7 bases and J by 2 bases, 8 bases remained unmatched. The CDR3 region has the DNA TGTGCCAGCACAACACTAGCGACCACCTACAATGAGCAGTTCTTC. This sequence encodes CASTTLATTYNEQFF.